The rows below give T cell receptor beta chains drawn from one sample of a study of beta chain features in type 1 diabetes. Clones were read by immunoSEQ multiplex PCR, and TCRdb kept only the in-frame ones, dropping some. The sample carries around 400,000 clones, approximately 16% recorded once. Sequencing was performed on naive CD4+ T cells from blood. Source of these receptors: a woman aged 18-35 years in good health. CDR3s include the opening cysteine and the closing phenylalanine or tryptophan. D genes are given only for firm matches. Clone size is shown for a subset of rows, as once, few, many or a class of expanded clone.

V gene	J gene	clone size	D gene	CDR3 DNA	CDR3 protein
TRBV11-1	TRBJ2-3	.	TRBD2	TGTGCCAGCAGCTTAGGAGTGACTAGCGGATCCACAGATACGCAGTATTTT	CASSLGVTSGSTDTQYF
TRBV28	TRBJ2-1	few	TRBD1	TGTGCCAGCAGATTTCGACAGGGGGTGCGGAATGAGCAGTTCTTC	CASRFRQGVRNEQFF
TRBV19	TRBJ1-5	.	TRBD1	TGTGCCAGTAGCCTGCAGGGGGGCAATCAGCCCCAGCATTTT	CASSLQGGNQPQHF
TRBV7-7	TRBJ2-5	.	TRBD1	TGTGCTAGCAGCTTAGGGACAGCCCAAGAGACCCAGTACTTC	CASSLGTAQETQYF
TRBV7-9	TRBJ2-6	.	TRBD2	TGTGCCAGCAGCACGAGACTAGCGGGTTACTCTGGGGCCAACGTCCTGACTTTC	CASSTRLAGYSGANVLTF
TRBV15	TRBJ2-1	few	TRBD2	TGTGCCACCAGCAGGGGTCCTGGCGGGAGCTCCTACAATGAGCAGTTCTTC	CATSRGPGGSSYNEQFF
TRBV28	TRBJ2-5	.	TRBD1	TGTGCCAGCAGTGCCGGGACAGGGGTACAAGAGACCCAGTACTTC	CASSAGTGVQETQYF
TRBV5-4	TRBJ2-5	few	.	TGTGCCAGCAGCTCTGACAGGAGGTTAGAGACCCAGTACTTC	CASSSDRRLETQYF
TRBV16	TRBJ2-7	.	.	TGTGCCAGCAGCCAGAGGGGGGGGACCTACGAGCAGTACTTC	CASSQRGGTYEQYF
TRBV11-1	TRBJ1-2	.	TRBD1	TGTGCCAGCAGCTCGGACAGGGGGAACTATGGCTACACCTTC	CASSSDRGNYGYTF
TRBV5-6	TRBJ2-7	.	TRBD1	TGTGCCAGCAGCTTACCGGGACAGGGGGATCACGAGCAGTACTTC	CASSLPGQGDHEQYF
TRBV23-1	TRBJ2-1	.	TRBD2	TGCGCCAGCAGTTGGCCTAGCGGGAGCTCCTACAATGAGCAGTTCTTC	CASSWPSGSSYNEQFF
TRBV29-1	TRBJ1-1	few	.	TGCAGCGTTCGGGGAGGGAACACTGAAGCTTTCTTT	CSVRGGNTEAFF
TRBV7-6	TRBJ1-3	few	.	TGTGCCAGCAGCTTAAGCGCTGGAAACACCATATATTTT	CASSLSAGNTIYF
TRBV30	TRBJ2-7	few	.	TGTGCCTGGAACCCGGACAGAACTACCTACGAGCAGTACTTC	CAWNPDRTTYEQYF
TRBV18	TRBJ2-1	few	TRBD1	TGTGCCAGCTCCCGGGGACAGGTTGCTCAGTTCTTC	CASSRGQVAQFF
TRBV30	TRBJ2-4	.	TRBD2	TGTGCCTGGATGCCCGGACTAGCGGGAGCAGCCAAAAACATTCAGTACTTC	CAWMPGLAGAAKNIQYF
TRBV28	TRBJ1-2	.	TRBD1	TGTGCCAGCAGGCGACAGGGGGCGAGTGGCTACACCTTC	CASRRQGASGYTF
TRBV11-2	TRBJ2-5	.	TRBD2	TGTGCCAGCAGCGGACTAGCGGGAACCCAAGAGACCCAGTACTTC	CASSGLAGTQETQYF
TRBV19	TRBJ2-7	few	.	TGTGCCAGTAGTCCGTCCGGGACACCGGGCCCCTACGAGCAGTACTTC	CASSPSGTPGPYEQYF
TRBV19	TRBJ1-3	.	.	TGTGCCAGTGCGCCGAAGTCGCTTTCTGGAAACACCATATATTTT	CASAPKSLSGNTIYF
TRBV5-1	TRBJ2-1	few	TRBD2	TGCGCCAGCAGCATAGCGATAGCGGGAGGAAATGAGCAGTTCTTC	CASSIAIAGGNEQFF
TRBV4-2	TRBJ2-3	few	TRBD1	TGTGCCAGCAGCCATGAGTTTGGACAGGGGGTCACAGATACGCAGTATTTT	CASSHEFGQGVTDTQYF
TRBV30	TRBJ1-1	.	.	TGTGCCTGGAGGGCGGGGGGGAGAGATTTCTTT	CAWRAGGRDFF
TRBV19	TRBJ1-5	few	.	TGTGCCAGTAGTATCCTAGTGGATCAGCCCCAGCATTTT	CASSILVDQPQHF
TRBV6-5	TRBJ2-1	few	TRBD2	TGTGCCAGCAGTACGAGCGGGAGTGGGAATGAGCAGTTCTTC	CASSTSGSGNEQFF
TRBV23-1	TRBJ2-7	.	.	TGCGCCAGCTTCAGGGGTAGGATCTTCGGCTACGAGCAGTACTTC	CASFRGRIFGYEQYF
TRBV7-2	TRBJ2-3	few	TRBD2	TGTGCCAGCAGCTCTCTAGCGGGAGGGCCAGATACGCAGTATTTT	CASSSLAGGPDTQYF
TRBV19	TRBJ2-6	few	TRBD1	TGTGCCAGTAGTTTCCCGGGACAGATTTCTGGGGCCAACGTCCTGACTTTC	CASSFPGQISGANVLTF
TRBV2	TRBJ2-1	.	.	TGTGCCAGCGGAATTGGACAGACCTACAATGAGCAGTTCTTC	CASGIGQTYNEQFF
TRBV4-1	TRBJ1-1	.	.	TGCGCCAGCAGCCAAGAAGATCGGCAGGGTACTGAAGCTTTCTTT	CASSQEDRQGTEAFF
TRBV7-2	TRBJ2-5	.	.	TGTGCCAGCAGCTTACAAAGGGGGGGGATCGAGGAGACCCAGTACTTC	CASSLQRGGIEETQYF
TRBV29-1	TRBJ1-1	.	.	TGCAGCGTTGGTCAGGGGTCCACTGAAGCTTTCTTT	CSVGQGSTEAFF
TRBV19	TRBJ1-1	few	.	TGTGCCAGTAAGGATCGGGTGAACACTGAAGCTTTCTTT	CASKDRVNTEAFF
TRBV7-3	TRBJ2-7	few	TRBD1	TGTGCCAGCAGCTCCAGCGAAAGACAGGGTGGCGAGCAGTACTTC	CASSSSERQGGEQYF
TRBV2	TRBJ2-3	.	TRBD2	TGTGCCAGCAGTGAAACTAGCGGGAGGCAGGGGTCGACAGATACGCAGTATTTT	CASSETSGRQGSTDTQYF
TRBV6-5	TRBJ2-7	few	.	TGTGCCAGCAGGGGCAGTGAGGGACTTTCCTACGAGCAGTACTTC	CASRGSEGLSYEQYF
TRBV5-1	TRBJ2-1	.	TRBD2	TGCGCCAGCAGCTTGGATGCGGGAGTCTTCCTCTTC	CASSLDAGVFLF
TRBV5-6	TRBJ1-2	.	TRBD1	TGTGCCAGCAGCTTCGATTGGACAGGGGGCGCGGGATATGGCTACACCTTC	CASSFDWTGGAGYGYTF
TRBV6-5	TRBJ1-2	.	TRBD1	TGTGCCAGCAGTTACCGGGACAGATATGGCTACACCTTC	CASSYRDRYGYTF
TRBV5-1	TRBJ2-2	few	.	TGCGCCAGCAGCCTAGGGGGCACCGGGGAGCTGTTTTTT	CASSLGGTGELFF
TRBV28	TRBJ2-7	.	TRBD1	TGTGCCAGCAGGGCCACAGGGGAATCCTACGAGCAGTACTTC	CASRATGESYEQYF
TRBV4-3	TRBJ1-2	.	TRBD1	TGCGCCAGCAGCCAAGATGGAGGACAGGGATACTATGGCTACACCTTC	CASSQDGGQGYYGYTF
TRBV20-1	TRBJ2-7	.	.	TGCAGTGCTAGAGGGCTCTACGAGCAGTACTTC	CSARGLYEQYF
TRBV5-1	TRBJ1-2	.	.	TGCGCCAGCAGCCCGGTTCGGTCGGGGTATGGCTACACCTTC	CASSPVRSGYGYTF
TRBV5-7	TRBJ2-2	.	TRBD1	TGTGCCAGCAGCTTGAGAAGGCCGGGACAGGGAGTCGGGGAGCTGTTTTTT	CASSLRRPGQGVGELFF
TRBV29-1	TRBJ2-5	.	TRBD1	TGCAGCGTAGGACAGGGGGCCGGAGAGACCCAGTACTTC	CSVGQGAGETQYF
TRBV18	TRBJ1-5	.	.	TGTGCCAGCTCAAAAAGGGACAAGGAAAATCAGCCCCAGCATTTT	CASSKRDKENQPQHF
TRBV4-3	TRBJ2-2	few	.	TGCGCCAGCAGCCAAGGCTCCAGACTAACCGGGGAGCTGTTTTTT	CASSQGSRLTGELFF
TRBV7-9	TRBJ1-5	.	.	TGTGCCAGCAGCTTAGCCATTGGACATACCAATCAGCCCCAGCATTTT	CASSLAIGHTNQPQHF
TRBV30	TRBJ2-1	.	TRBD2	TGTGCCTGGTCCGGGACTACGGATGAGCAGTTCTTC	CAWSGTTDEQFF
TRBV4-2	TRBJ2-1	.	TRBD2	TGTGCCAGCAGCCAACGTAGCGGGAGTTACAATGAGCAGTTCTTC	CASSQRSGSYNEQFF
TRBV11-3	TRBJ2-1	.	TRBD2	TGTGCCAGCAGCGTGGGACTAGCGGGAGTCCGGAATGAGCAGTTCTTC	CASSVGLAGVRNEQFF